The 15 T cell receptor beta chains presented below share a single source sample, sequenced in a study of cytomegalovirus exposure and HLA in healthy donors. Primers included in the PCR were 60 Vbeta and 13 Jbeta primers. Sequencing was performed with immunoSEQ multiplex PCR; in TCRdb, only in-frame clones are kept and a portion is missing. The sample gives around 170,000 clones, about 85% of which show up once; roughly 1.4% is in the top ten. The sample comprised PBMCs. The receptors were sampled from a man aged 50-59 years in good health and CMV-seropositive.

The chain couples TRBV5-4 to TRBJ2-7, with TRBD2 matching over 7 bases. CDR1 SGHNT and CDR2 YYREEE come from the germline V gene (reference sequence). The CDR3 has 15 residues. The trim removed 1 base at V and 2 bases at J, leaving 6 bases unmatched. CDR3 in DNA: TGTGCCAGCAGCTTGACCGGGACTATTGCCTACGAGCAGTACTTC. Translated, it gives CASSLTGTIAYEQYF.

The rearrangement uses TRBV28 and TRBJ1-5; 7 nucleotides align to TRBD1. Germline CDR1 and CDR2: MDHEN and SYDVKM. The junction had 6 bases not matched to a gene; V was cut back by 8 bases and J by 2 bases. This CDR3 region has 14 residues. The CDR3 region has the DNA TGTGCCAGCCTACAGGGGCCCGGCAATCAGCCCCAGCATTTT. It yields the protein CASLQGPGNQPQHF.

V usage is TRBV6-4 and J usage is TRBJ2-4, with D possibly matching TRBD2 (6 bases). The CDR3 covers 16 residues. V was shortened by 10 bases and J by 3 bases, with 22 bases between the two germline ends. Germline values: CDR1 MRHNA, CDR2 SNTAGT. The chain's CDR3 is CATENSKGLVKNIQYF. DNA of the CDR3: TGTGCCACTGAGAACAGCAAGGGACTTGTCAAAAACATTCAGTACTTC.

This clone has ten or more counts. The chain is built from TRBV6-5 and TRBJ1-3; TRBD1 might be the D (5 bases). Germline CDR1 and CDR2: MNHEY and SVGAGI. This CDR3 region has 15 residues. Trimming left V 0 bases short and J 4 bases short, with 10 bases between. DNA of the CDR3: TGTGCCAGCAGTTACTCCAGGGTAGCAGGAAACACCATATATTTT. It translates to CASSYSRVAGNTIYF.

This clone has a handful of counts. V usage is TRBV2 and J usage is TRBJ1-2; TRBD1 might be the D (5 bases). V lost 6 bases to trimming and J lost 7 bases, with 18 bases between them. CDR1 is SNHLY and CDR2 is FYNNEI in the germline V gene. The CDR3 totals 14 residues. Written as DNA, the CDR3 is TGTGCCAGCAGAGCGGGACGGAAAGGAGTTGGCTACACCTTC. It encodes CASRAGRKGVGYTF.

This chain connects TRBV11-2 to TRBJ2-5; 7 nucleotides match TRBD1. The CDR3 spans 15 residues. Germline CDR1 reads SGHAT; CDR2 reads FQNNGV. J lost 0 bases, V lost 3 bases, and 4 bases had no gene match. For the CDR3, the DNA is TGTGCCAGCAGCTTGGCCAGGGGGTACCAAGAGACCCAGTACTTC. Translating gives CASSLARGYQETQYF.

V is TRBV5-8 and J is TRBJ2-7; D gene unclear. V lost 0 bases and J lost 3, with 10 bases in between. The germline CDR1 and CDR2 sequences are SGHTS and YDEGEE. The CDR3 is 14 amino acids. The CDR3, as DNA: TGTGCCAGCAGCTTGGTCCAGAATTACTACGAGCAGTACTTC. Protein sequence: CASSLVQNYYEQYF.

This clone has only a few counts. The rearrangement uses TRBV19 and TRBJ1-3; 9 bases agree with TRBD1. From germline, CDR1 is LNHDA and CDR2 SQIVND (reference sequence). The CDR3 has 16 amino acids. The ends lost 1 base at V and 4 bases at J; junction bases unmatched: 5. Written as DNA, the CDR3 is TGTGCCAGTAGTATAGCCGGACAGGGGCGCGGAAACACCATATATTTT. This codes for CASSIAGQGRGNTIYF.

This sequence joins TRBV5-5 and TRBJ1-4; D is unresolved. Germline V CDR1 and CDR2: SGHKS, YYEKEE (reference sequence). This CDR3 spans 14 amino acids. Trimming removed 2 bases at V and 7 bases at J, with 12 bases between. The CDR3 loop reads CASSLLQSGEKLFF. In DNA, the CDR3 is TGTGCCAGCAGCTTATTACAGAGTGGTGAAAAACTGTTTTTT.

The CDR3 DNA sequence: TGTGCCAGCAGGCAGGCAGGGAAAGAGACCCAGTACTTC. It translates to CASRQAGKETQYF. This chain links TRBV6-5 with TRBJ2-5; possibly TRBD1 for D (5 bases). The CDR3 length is 13 residues. The V end was cut by 6 bases, the J end by 3 bases, with 11 bases between. The germline V gene encodes CDR1 MNHEY and CDR2 SVGAGI.

This chain joins TRBV18 and TRBJ1-5; a possible D gene is TRBD1 (6 bases). V was trimmed by 3 bases and J by 6 bases, leaving 21 bases between them. Germline V gives CDR1 KGHSH, CDR2 LQKENI. The CDR3 loop spans 17 amino acids. The CDR3, as DNA: TGTGCCAGCTCACCGACCCCGGGGGGCGCGGCTAGTCAGCCCCAGCATTTT. This sequence encodes CASSPTPGGAASQPQHF.

CDR3 nucleotides: TGTGCCAGCTCGGGCGGGAGGGGGCTCGAGCAGTACTTC. Protein: CASSGGRGLEQYF. V gene TRBV18 combines with J gene TRBJ2-7; 9 bases fit TRBD2. The CDR3 contains 13 residues. V shed 6 bases and J 6 bases; nucleotides not matched to a gene: 6. Germline CDR1 is KGHSH and CDR2 is LQKENI.

This clone was found a few times. The chain carries TRBV7-2 and TRBJ1-1, with no clear D. V lost 4 bases and J lost 4, with 7 bases in between. The CDR3 is 12 amino acids. Germline CDR1 is SGHTA and CDR2 is FQGNSA. The CDR3, as DNA: TGTGCCAGCAGCTCCCGAGTCACTGAAGCTTTCTTT. Translated: CASSSRVTEAFF.

This chain joins TRBV7-9 and TRBJ1-5; 10 bases are a match to TRBD1. The CDR3 length is 14 residues. The germline gives CDR1 SEHNR, CDR2 FQNEAQ (reference sequence). V shed 5 bases, J shed 6 bases, and the junction held 4 bases outside the gene matches. The CDR3 sequence: CASSPGQGSQPQHF. CDR3 in DNA: TGTGCCAGCAGCCCGGGACAGGGGAGTCAGCCCCAGCATTTT.

The CDR3 sequence: CASSYRGGTGNEQFF. For the CDR3, the DNA is TGTGCCAGCAGTTACCGGGGGGGGACGGGCAATGAGCAGTTCTTC. The rearrangement joins TRBV6-5 to TRBJ2-1; 8 bases are a match to TRBD2. This CDR3 comprises 15 residues. The germline V gene has CDR1 MNHEY and CDR2 SVGAGI. V shed 2 bases and J 6 bases; nucleotides not matched to a gene: 6.